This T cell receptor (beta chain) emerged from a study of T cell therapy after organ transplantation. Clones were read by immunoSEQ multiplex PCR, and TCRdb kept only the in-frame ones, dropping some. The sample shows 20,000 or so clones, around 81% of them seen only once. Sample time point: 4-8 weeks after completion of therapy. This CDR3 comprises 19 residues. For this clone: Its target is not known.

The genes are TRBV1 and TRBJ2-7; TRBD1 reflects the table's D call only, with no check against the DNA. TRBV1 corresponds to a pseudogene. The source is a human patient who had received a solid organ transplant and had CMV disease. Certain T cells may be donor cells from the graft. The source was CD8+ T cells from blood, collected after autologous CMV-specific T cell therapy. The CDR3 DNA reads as TGCACCAGCAGCCAAGGGACAGGGCCTGGGATGAATGATCAATACGAGCAGTACTTC. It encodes CTSSQGTGPGMNDQYEQYF.